The source of this T cell receptor (beta chain) is a study of blood T cells in healthy people across ages. Study-wide findings and caveats: Age brought a roughly linear fall in TCR beta diversity measured per million T cells.

CDR3 length: 16 residues. V lost 0 bases, J lost 0 bases, and 2 bases stayed unmatched. Germline CDR1 is SGHRS and CDR2 is YFSETQ. This clonotype was recorded a few times. The antigen is undetermined. Through a sample-barcoded 5' primer and a J-beta primer mix, a second PCR was run for roughly 7 to 11 cycles. Each sample yielded at least 2.5 million CDR3-containing paired-end reads. TCRdb recomputed calls from the 5' RACE reads with MiXCR, one row per CDR3 protein. The data show more than 550,000 distinct CDR3 sequences, about 20% seen once. The people who gave samples were healthy Caucasians from Russia, aged about 6 to 100. Total RNA amounts of at least 6 micrograms were extracted per sample.

The chain combines TRBV5-1 with TRBJ1-4; 7 bases map to TRBD1. The sequenced material came from blood. The receptor's source is a man between 65 and 85 years old in good health. The CDR3 loop reads CASSLEGASTNEKLFF. For the CDR3, the DNA is TGCGCCAGCAGCTTGGAGGGGGCTTCAACTAATGAAAAACTGTTTTTT. The full variable domain, in which reference TRBV5-1 and TRBJ1-4 provide the parts outside the CDR3, is KAGVTQTPRYLIKTRGQQVTLSCSPISGHRSVSWYQQTPGQGLQFLFEYFSETQRNKGNFPGRFSGRQFSNSRSEMNVSTLELGDSALYLCASSLEGASTNEKLFFGSGTQLSVL.